A single sample gave rise to the 29 T cell receptor beta chains below, sequenced in a study of regulatory T cells in long-lasting Graves disease. The TCR beta library used iRepertoire HTBI primers with Arm-PCR amplification of CDR3. TCRdb ran MiXCR on the multiplex PCR reads and lists one entry per CDR3 protein. The table has 400,000 to 500,000 distinct CDR3 sequences, over 15% seen once; the top ten hold roughly a tenth. Time point here: newly diagnosed GD, antithyroid drugs for less than 3 months. From PBMCs, RNA was extracted and then used to make the TCR library. These same records also appear under a second study, on T cells in Graves' hyperthyroidism and ophthalmopathy.

Sequencing used peripheral blood mononuclear cells (PBMCs), obtained at new diagnosis, from a patient treated with antithyroid drugs. The receptors originated from a woman aged 25 to 39 with Graves disease.

As concerns this clonotype: Since a far larger clone is one base different, this is likely a read error. The V and J genes are TRBV28 and TRBJ2-1; TRBD2 agrees at 8 bases. CDR1 MDHEN and CDR2 SYDVKM come from the germline V gene. V was pared by 6 bases and J by 0 bases, with 10 bases of the junction left unmatched. CDR3 length equals 17 residues. CDR3 DNA sequence: TGTGCCAGCAGCAGACAACACAGCGGGGGCTCCTACAATGAGCAGTTCTTC. Its protein product is CASSRQHSGGSYNEQFF. Variable domain in full (rest from reference TRBV28 and TRBJ2-1): DVKVTQSSRYLVKRTGEKVFLECVQDMDHENMFWYRQDPGLGLRLIYFSYDVKMKEKGDIPEGYSVSREKKERFSLILESASTNQTSMYLCASSRQHSGGSYNEQFFGPGTRLTVL.

As for this clonotype: One base away lies a much larger clone, so this may be a sequencing read error. The chain combines TRBV27 with TRBJ1-2; perhaps TRBD1 as D (6 bases). The CDR3 is made up of 15 amino acids. In germline, CDR1 is MNHEY, CDR2 SMNVEV (reference sequence). The CDR3 DNA is TGTGCCAGCAGTCCACGACAGGAGAGCAACTATGGCTACGCCTTC. Translated, it gives CASSPRQESNYGYAF.

The chain has TRBV4-1 and TRBJ2-3; 10 nucleotides agree with TRBD2. Germline V gives CDR1 MGHRA, CDR2 YSYEKL. The J segment lost 8 bases and the V segment lost 3 bases, leaving 5 bases of the junction unmatched. The CDR3 sequence is 14 residues long. CDR3 DNA: TGCGCCAGCAGCCAGCTAGCGGGAGTAGGTACGCAGTATTTT. Its protein is CASSQLAGVGTQYF.

This clonotype was recorded many times. The chain carries TRBV9 and TRBJ2-3; D uncertain. Germline assignment: CDR1 SGDLS and CDR2 YYNGEE. The CDR3 covers 15 residues. V was pared by 4 bases and J by 1 base, with 13 bases between. The DNA for the CDR3 is TGTGCCAGCAGCCCAGACCCCACAGGCACAGATACGCAGTATTTT. This sequence encodes CASSPDPTGTDTQYF.

This clonotype was counted ten times or more. The CDR3 DNA reads as TGTGCCAGCAGTGGGACAGTTGAAGCTTTCTTT. This gives the protein CASSGTVEAFF. The chain recombines TRBV2 with TRBJ1-1; TRBD1 might be the D (6 bases). The V gene's germline CDR1 is SNHLY and CDR2 FYNNEI. This CDR3 has 11 residues. V lost 4 bases and J lost 7, with 7 bases in between. Drawing the rest from reference TRBV2 and TRBJ1-1, the complete variable domain is EPEVTQTPSHQVTQMGQEVILRCVPISNHLYFYWYRQILGQKVEFLVSFYNNEISEKSEIFDDQFSVERPDGSNFTLKIRSTKLEDSAMYFCASSGTVEAFFGQGTRLTVV.

This clonotype was seen ten or more times. The chain has TRBV12-3 or TRBV12-4 and TRBJ2-5; TRBD1 or TRBD2 may be the D gene (5 bases each). The germline V and J ends were trimmed by 3 bases and 5 bases, with 10 bases remaining between them. The length of the CDR3 is 13 residues. The CDR3 DNA reads TGTGCCAGCAGTTTGGGGACGCTGGAGACCCAGTACTTC. Translation gives CASSLGTLETQYF.

This sequence joins TRBV28 and TRBJ1-1; D may be TRBD1 (5 bases). Germline CDR1 is MDHEN and CDR2 is SYDVKM. V was trimmed by 11 bases and J by 7 bases, leaving 17 bases between them. CDR3 length: 12 residues. The chain's CDR3 is CAGSGTQGEAFF. CDR3 coding DNA: TGTGCCGGATCCGGGACCCAAGGTGAAGCTTTCTTT.

Ten or more counts support this clonotype. V usage is TRBV11-2 and J usage is TRBJ2-3, with 8 bases matching TRBD1. V shed 3 bases and J 3 bases; nucleotides not matched to a gene: 2. This CDR3 comprises 14 residues. Per germline, CDR1 SGHAT and CDR2 FQNNGV. Here the CDR3 DNA reads TGTGCCAGCAGCTTCCGACAGGGGACAGATACGCAGTATTTT. Its translation: CASSFRQGTDTQYF.

This clonotype was detected only a few times. This rearrangement joins TRBV6-5 to TRBJ2-7, with TRBD2 identical over 7 bases. Germline-derived CDR1 and CDR2 are MNHEY and SVGAGI. The CDR3 runs 14 residues. After removal of 2 bases from V and 6 bases from J, the junction contained 7 bases not matched to a gene. The CDR3: CASSYRTSVFEQYF. CDR3 sequence (DNA): TGTGCCAGCAGTTACCGGACTAGTGTTTTCGAGCAGTACTTC.

This clonotype was recorded many times. V usage is TRBV29-1 and J usage is TRBJ2-7, with D possibly matching TRBD1 (5 bases). Per germline, CDR1 SQVTM and CDR2 ANQGSEA. This CDR3 is 11 amino acids long. V lost 4 bases to trimming and J lost 7 bases, with 11 bases between them. This CDR3 reads CSVAQALEQYF. CDR3 nucleotide sequence: TGCAGCGTTGCACAGGCTTTGGAGCAGTACTTC.

This clonotype was seen many times. V gene TRBV18 combines with J gene TRBJ2-5; the D gene could be TRBD1 or TRBD2 (5 bases each). This CDR3 spans 16 amino acids. Trimming pared 0 bases from V and 9 bases from J, leaving 20 bases between. Germline assignment: CDR1 KGHSH and CDR2 LQKENI. The DNA of the CDR3 is TGTGCCAGCTCACCACCGAATCCTGGGGGACCGCAGGCCCAGTACTTC. The encoded protein is CASSPPNPGGPQAQYF.

The chain has TRBV6-1 and TRBJ2-7; D ambiguous. This CDR3 comprises 14 residues. Germline V gene lookup returns CDR1 MNHNS and CDR2 SASEGT. Trimming removed 8 bases from V and 3 bases from J, with 17 bases in between. The CDR3 DNA sequence: TGTGCCAGCCAAACGGACCGGGCGAGCTACGAGCAGTACTTC. This codes for CASQTDRASYEQYF.

In its sample, this clonotype was seen many times. The chain combines TRBV2 with TRBJ2-5; 7 bases are shared with TRBD1. J gave up 4 bases and V 6 bases, and 5 bases lay outside the gene matches. CDR3 length: 13 amino acids. Germline V lookup: CDR1 SNHLY, CDR2 FYNNEI. The DNA of the CDR3 is TGTGCCAGCAGAGAAAGGGGGCTAGAGACCCAGTACTTC. Translated: CASRERGLETQYF.

This clonotype was recorded at least ten times. The J gene is TRBJ2-7, the V gene TRBV5-1; no firm D call. Per the germline V gene, CDR1 is SGHRS and CDR2 is YFSETQ. Trimming took off 2 bases at V and 1 base at J, with 10 bases between the two ends. The CDR3 totals 14 residues. CDR3 in DNA: TGCGCCAGCAGCTTTAGGACGGATTCCTACGAGCAGTACTTC. Its protein product is CASSFRTDSYEQYF.

This clonotype was detected ten times or more. The chain is built from TRBV12-3 or TRBV12-4 and TRBJ1-2; D not certain. Trimming cost V 3 bases and J 2 bases, with 13 bases left between them. The CDR3 is 15 residues long. DNA of the CDR3: TGTGCCAGCAGTTTGAGTGCAGCGGCAAACTATGGCTACACCTTC. The encoded protein is CASSLSAAANYGYTF.

The chain is built from TRBV9 and TRBJ2-2; D is uncertain. This CDR3 contains 14 residues. The germline V gene encodes CDR1 SGDLS and CDR2 YYNGEE. Trimming removed 3 bases from V and 3 bases from J, with 9 bases in between. The CDR3: CASSGWTDTGELFF. The CDR3 nucleotides read TGTGCCAGCAGCGGATGGACGGACACCGGGGAGCTGTTTTTT.

This clonotype was seen at least ten times. This sequence joins TRBV30 and TRBJ2-7, with a tentative D call TRBD2 (5 bases). The CDR3 contains 12 residues. V was cut by 2 bases and J by 6 bases, with 11 bases left in between. Germline V gives CDR1 GTSNPN, CDR2 SVGIG (reference sequence). The CDR3 coding sequence is TGTGCCTGGAGTTTGGGAACTAGCGAGCAGTACTTC. Translation gives CAWSLGTSEQYF. Complete variable domain (other parts from reference TRBV30 and TRBJ2-7): SQTIHQWPATLVQPVGSPLSLECTVEGTSNPNLYWYRQAAGRGLQLLFYSVGIGQISSEVPQNLSASRPQDRQFILSSKKLLLSDSGFYLCAWSLGTSEQYFGPGTRLTVT.

This clonotype was picked up many times. This chain uses TRBV19 with TRBJ1-1, with D possibly matching TRBD1 (5 bases). V was pared by 9 bases and J by 5 bases, with 16 bases between. Germline CDR1 is LNHDA and CDR2 is SQIVND (reference sequence). There are 13 residues in the CDR3. CDR3 loop: CASSRRGGTEAFF. DNA for the CDR3: TGTGCCAGCAGCCGTCGGGGGGGGACTGAAGCTTTCTTT.

This clonotype occurred many times. This chain connects TRBV5-4 to TRBJ2-1; TRBD2 matches 7 bases. The V gene end was trimmed by 3 bases and the J gene end by 5 bases; junction bases not matched to a gene: 8. The CDR3 contains 15 residues. CDR1 is SGHNT, CDR2 YYREEE, per germline (reference sequence). DNA for the CDR3: TGTGCCAGCAGCTCCAGCGGGACCTGGCACAATGAGCAGTTCTTC. Amino acids: CASSSSGTWHNEQFF.

This clonotype has ten or more counts. V usage is TRBV19 and J usage is TRBJ1-2, with 7 bases identical to TRBD1. This CDR3 is built from 13 residues. J was trimmed by 1 base and V by 5 bases; bases with no gene match: 1. Germline CDR1 LNHDA, CDR2 SQIVND (reference sequence). The chain's CDR3 is CASSYRGNYGYTF. Here the CDR3 DNA reads TGTGCCAGTAGTTACAGGGGTAACTATGGCTACACCTTC.

This chain's CDR3 is CASSVSSGGVGEQFF. The CDR3 bases are TGTGCCAGCTCAGTATCTAGCGGGGGGGTGGGTGAGCAGTTCTTC. This chain joins TRBV6-2 or TRBV6-3 and TRBJ2-1; TRBD2 aligns across 12 bases. CDR1 is MNHEY, CDR2 SVGEGT, per germline. The V segment lost 8 bases and the J segment 9 bases; nucleotides outside the gene matches: 11. The CDR3 runs 15 residues.

The chain links TRBV29-1 to TRBJ2-5, with 8 bases identical to TRBD1. This CDR3 has 14 amino acids. The trim removed 5 bases at V and 4 bases at J, leaving 9 bases unmatched. Germline lookup yields CDR1 SQVTM and CDR2 ANQGSEA. The CDR3 DNA reads TGCAGCGTTTCAGGGGGCGACTCGGGAGAGACCCAGTACTTC. This translates into CSVSGGDSGETQYF.

This clonotype appeared many times. The chain links TRBV12-3 or TRBV12-4 to TRBJ2-3; D is unclear. V was clipped by 3 bases and J by 0 bases, with 4 bases between them. This CDR3 region has 13 residues. Here the CDR3 reads CASSFASTDTQYF. CDR3 nucleotides: TGTGCCAGCAGTTTTGCCAGCACAGATACGCAGTATTTT.

This clonotype was counted at least ten times. The rearrangement links TRBV6-2 or TRBV6-3 to TRBJ2-7; 10 bases match TRBD2. J gave up 0 bases and V 2 bases, and 10 bases lay outside the gene matches. Germline V gene lookup returns CDR1 MNHEY and CDR2 SVGEGT. This CDR3 has 18 residues. CDR3 DNA sequence: TGTGCCAGCAGTTACAGTGGAGCGGGAGGGCTCAACTCCTACGAGCAGTACTTC. Protein product: CASSYSGAGGLNSYEQYF.

The V and J genes are TRBV18 and TRBJ2-1; 8 bases align to TRBD1. Losses at the gene ends were 3 bases for V and 5 bases for J; bases not matched to a gene: 3. Germline CDR1 is KGHSH and CDR2 is LQKENI. This CDR3 contains 14 residues. The CDR3 reads CASSPDRGNNEQFF. The CDR3 region has the DNA TGTGCCAGCTCACCTGACAGGGGAAACAATGAGCAGTTCTTC.

V gene TRBV4-1 combines with J gene TRBJ2-7; 9 nucleotides align to TRBD2. V lost 3 bases to trimming and J lost 7 bases; unmatched junction nucleotides: 13. Germline CDR1 and CDR2: MGHRA and YSYEKL. The CDR3 covers 16 residues. The chain's CDR3 is CASSHYGVAGGGEQYF. The CDR3 region has the DNA TGCGCCAGCAGCCACTATGGGGTGGCGGGAGGGGGTGAGCAGTACTTC.

There are many counts of this clonotype. The V gene is TRBV29-1, the J gene TRBJ2-5, with 8 bases identical to TRBD2. The CDR3 is 13 amino acids. Germline V gene lookup returns CDR1 SQVTM and CDR2 ANQGSEA. The CDR3 DNA follows: TGCAGTCTACGGGAGGGCCCCCAAGAGACCCAGTACTTC. Its translation: CSLREGPQETQYF.

This clonotype came up a few times. This chain uses TRBV7-2 with TRBJ2-2; weak D call: TRBD1 (6 bases). Germline CDR1 and CDR2: SGHTA and FQGNSA. CDR3 size: 17 residues. Trimming stripped 2 bases from V and 2 bases from J, with 15 bases between. CDR3 bases: TGTGCCAGCAGCTTAATGAACGCCGGGACAAACACCGGGGAGCTGTTTTTT. It is translated as CASSLMNAGTNTGELFF.

The chain joins TRBV7-9 to TRBJ1-1; maybe TRBD1 (5 bases). CDR3 length: 14 amino acids. CDR1 is SEHNR and CDR2 is FQNEAQ in the germline V gene (reference sequence). Trimming pared 2 bases from V and 5 bases from J, leaving 12 bases between. The CDR3 loop reads CASSLMGLGTEAFF. The CDR3 DNA is TGTGCCAGCAGCTTAATGGGGCTTGGGACTGAAGCTTTCTTT.